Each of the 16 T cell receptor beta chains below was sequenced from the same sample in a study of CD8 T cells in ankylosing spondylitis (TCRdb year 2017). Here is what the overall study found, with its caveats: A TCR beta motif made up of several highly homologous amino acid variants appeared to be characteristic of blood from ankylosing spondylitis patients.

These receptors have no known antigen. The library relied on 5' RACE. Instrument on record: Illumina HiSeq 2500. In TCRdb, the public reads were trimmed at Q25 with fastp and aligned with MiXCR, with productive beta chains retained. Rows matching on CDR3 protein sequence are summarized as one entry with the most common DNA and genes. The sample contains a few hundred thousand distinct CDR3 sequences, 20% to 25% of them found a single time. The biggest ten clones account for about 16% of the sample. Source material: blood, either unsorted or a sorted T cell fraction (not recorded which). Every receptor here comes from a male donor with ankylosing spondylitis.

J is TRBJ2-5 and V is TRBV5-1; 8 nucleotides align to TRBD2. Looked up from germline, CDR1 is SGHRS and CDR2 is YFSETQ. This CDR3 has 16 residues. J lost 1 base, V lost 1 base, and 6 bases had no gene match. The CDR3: CASSLYLREAQETQYF. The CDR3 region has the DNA TGCGCCAGCAGCTTGTATTTGCGGGAGGCCCAAGAGACCCAGTACTTC.

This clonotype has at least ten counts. The CDR3 nucleotides are TGTGCCATCAGATCCGCTGCGAACACTGAAGCTTTCTTT. This codes for CAIRSAANTEAFF. V gene TRBV10-3 combines with J gene TRBJ1-1; D uncertain. V gave up 6 bases and J gave up 1 base, with 9 bases separating them. CDR3 length: 13 residues. Germline-derived CDR1 and CDR2 are ENHRY and SYGVKD.

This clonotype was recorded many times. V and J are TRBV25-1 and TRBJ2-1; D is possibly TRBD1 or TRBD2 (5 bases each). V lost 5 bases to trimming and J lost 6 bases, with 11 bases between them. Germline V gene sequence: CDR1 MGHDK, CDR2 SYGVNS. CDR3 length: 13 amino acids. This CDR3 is CASSPRGFNEQFF. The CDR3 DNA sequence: TGTGCCAGCAGTCCGAGGGGTTTCAATGAGCAGTTCTTC.

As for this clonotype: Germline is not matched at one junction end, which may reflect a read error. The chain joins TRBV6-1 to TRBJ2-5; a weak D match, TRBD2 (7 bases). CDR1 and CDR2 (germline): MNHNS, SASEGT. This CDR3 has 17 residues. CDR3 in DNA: TGCGCCAGCAGTGAAGCGCAGATTGTCGGGGGGCAACAGACCCAGTACTTC. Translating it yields CASSEAQIVGGQQTQYF.

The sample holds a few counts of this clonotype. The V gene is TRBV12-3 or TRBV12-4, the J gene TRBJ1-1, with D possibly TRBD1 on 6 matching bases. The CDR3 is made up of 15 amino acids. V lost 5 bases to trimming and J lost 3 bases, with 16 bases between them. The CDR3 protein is CASSLRPGGHTEAFF. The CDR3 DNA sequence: TGTGCCAGCAGTCTGAGGCCTGGGGGGCACACTGAAGCTTTCTTT.

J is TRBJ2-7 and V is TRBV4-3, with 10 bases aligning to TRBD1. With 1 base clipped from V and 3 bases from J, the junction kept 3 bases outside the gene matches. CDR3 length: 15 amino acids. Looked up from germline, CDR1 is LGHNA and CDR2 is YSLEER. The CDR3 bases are TGCGCCAGCAGCCAAGCCGGGACAGGGGACTACGAGCAGTACTTC. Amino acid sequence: CASSQAGTGDYEQYF.

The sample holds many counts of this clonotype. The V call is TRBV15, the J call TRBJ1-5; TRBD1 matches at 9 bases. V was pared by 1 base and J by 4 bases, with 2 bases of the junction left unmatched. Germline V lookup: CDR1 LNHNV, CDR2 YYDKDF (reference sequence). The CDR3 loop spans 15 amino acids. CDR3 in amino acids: CATSRGTGENQPQHF. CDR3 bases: TGTGCCACCAGCAGAGGGACAGGGGAGAATCAGCCCCAGCATTTT.

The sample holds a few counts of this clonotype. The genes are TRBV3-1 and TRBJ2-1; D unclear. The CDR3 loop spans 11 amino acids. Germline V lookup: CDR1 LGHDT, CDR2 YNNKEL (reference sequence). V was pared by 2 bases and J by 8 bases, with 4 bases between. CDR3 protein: CASSQRHEQFF. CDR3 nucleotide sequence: TGTGCCAGCAGCCAACGCCATGAGCAGTTCTTC.

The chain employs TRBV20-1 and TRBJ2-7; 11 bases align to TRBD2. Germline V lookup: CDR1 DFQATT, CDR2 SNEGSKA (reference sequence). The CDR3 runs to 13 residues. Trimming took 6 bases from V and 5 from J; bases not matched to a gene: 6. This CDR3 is CSAQIAGGHEQYF. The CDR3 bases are TGCAGTGCCCAAATAGCGGGAGGGCACGAGCAGTACTTC.

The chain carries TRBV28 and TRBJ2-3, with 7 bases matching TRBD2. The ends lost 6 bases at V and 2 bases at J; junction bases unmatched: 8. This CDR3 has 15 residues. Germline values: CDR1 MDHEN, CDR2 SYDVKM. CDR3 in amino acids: CASSPGTINTDTQYF. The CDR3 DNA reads TGTGCCAGCAGCCCCGGGACTATTAACACAGATACGCAGTATTTT.

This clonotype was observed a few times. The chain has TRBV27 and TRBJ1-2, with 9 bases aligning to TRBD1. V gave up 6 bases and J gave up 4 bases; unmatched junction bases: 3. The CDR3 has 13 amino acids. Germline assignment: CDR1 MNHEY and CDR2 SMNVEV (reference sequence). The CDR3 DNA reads TGTGCCAGCAGGGGGACAGGGATCTATGGCTACACCTTC. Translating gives CASRGTGIYGYTF.

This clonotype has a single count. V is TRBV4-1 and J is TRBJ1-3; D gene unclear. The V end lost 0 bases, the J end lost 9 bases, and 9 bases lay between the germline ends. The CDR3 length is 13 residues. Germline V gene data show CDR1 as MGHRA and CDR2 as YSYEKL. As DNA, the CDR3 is TGCGCCAGCAGCCAAGATAGCGAGAGCACCATATATTTT. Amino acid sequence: CASSQDSESTIYF.

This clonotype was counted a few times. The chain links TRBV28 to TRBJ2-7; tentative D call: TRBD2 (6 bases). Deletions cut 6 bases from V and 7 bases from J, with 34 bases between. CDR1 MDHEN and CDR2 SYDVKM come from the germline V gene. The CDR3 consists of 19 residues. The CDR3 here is CASSPPGQGVSLRGGEQYF. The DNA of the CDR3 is TGTGCCAGCAGCCCCCCGGGGCAGGGAGTATCTCTGCGGGGTGGAGAGCAGTACTTC.

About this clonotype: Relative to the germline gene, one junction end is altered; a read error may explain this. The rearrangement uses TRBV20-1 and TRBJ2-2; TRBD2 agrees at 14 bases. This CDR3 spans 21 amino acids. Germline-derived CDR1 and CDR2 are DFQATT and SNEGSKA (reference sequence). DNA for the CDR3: TGCAGTGCCAGAGCGGGGGATCCGAGAGGGACTAGCGGGAGACGCGCCGGGGAGCTGTTTTTT. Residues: CSARAGDPRGTSGRRAGELFF.

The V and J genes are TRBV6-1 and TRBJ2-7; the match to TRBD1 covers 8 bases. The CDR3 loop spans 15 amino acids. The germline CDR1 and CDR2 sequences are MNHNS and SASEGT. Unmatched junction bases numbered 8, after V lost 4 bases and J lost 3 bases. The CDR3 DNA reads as TGTGCCAGCAGTGGTCCAGGGGGCTTCTTCTACGAGCAGTACTTC. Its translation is CASSGPGGFFYEQYF.

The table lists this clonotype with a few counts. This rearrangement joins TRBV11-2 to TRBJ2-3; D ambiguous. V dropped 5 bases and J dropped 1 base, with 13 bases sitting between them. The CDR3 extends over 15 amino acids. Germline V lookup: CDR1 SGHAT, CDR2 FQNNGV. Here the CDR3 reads CASSPFGQGTDTQYF. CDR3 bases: TGTGCCAGCAGCCCCTTCGGGCAGGGCACAGATACGCAGTATTTT.